This is a list of T cell receptor beta chains from one sample in a study of shared clonotypes between healthy human individuals. This table comes from immunoSEQ multiplex PCR, and its TCRdb copy is limited to in-frame clones, with some not included. Counted here are 1.5 million to 2.5 million clones, just under 95% occurring once; the ten biggest clones make up roughly 1.2%. Sample: naive CD8+ T cells sorted from blood. All receptors derive from a man aged 18-30 years in good health. The CDR3 runs from the conserved cysteine through the conserved F or W. Fields, in order: CDR3 protein, CDR3 DNA, D gene, V gene, clone size, J gene. The D gene is left open where the match is weak. Not all rows give a size; the values are once, few, many and, for expanded clones, a class.

CASSRSRGWLVDTQYF TGTGCCAGCAGCCGTTCCAGGGGGTGGTTGGTCGATACGCAGTATTTT TRBD1 TRBV7-2 - TRBJ2-3
CASSPRQLRRGNHTTGTDTQYF TGCGCCAGCAGCCCTCGACAATTACGACGTGGGAACCATACTACGGGCACAGATACGCAGTATTTT - TRBV4-1 - TRBJ2-3
CASKTYEQYF TGTGCCAGCAAAACCTACGAGCAGTACTTC - TRBV5-8 - TRBJ2-7
CASSGGYTEAFF TGCGCCAGCAGTGGTGGATACACTGAAGCTTTCTTT - TRBV10-2 few TRBJ1-1
CASSLASGSSEQYF TGTGCCAGCAGCTTGGCTAGCGGGAGTTCCGAGCAGTACTTC TRBD2 TRBV5-6 - TRBJ2-7
CASSGQGANTEAFF TGTGCCAGCAGTGGACAGGGTGCGAACACTGAAGCTTTCTTT TRBD1 TRBV25-1 - TRBJ1-1
CASSLAPGGNEQYF TGCGCCAGCAGCTTGGCCCCAGGGGGCAACGAGCAGTACTTC TRBD1 TRBV5-1 - TRBJ2-7
CASSPFHYPLSYEQYF TGTGCCAGCAGCCCGTTTCATTACCCCCTCTCCTACGAGCAGTACTTC - TRBV5-5 - TRBJ2-7
CASSPNLAGGTDTQYF TGTGCCAGCAGCCCAAACCTAGCGGGCGGCACAGATACGCAGTATTTT TRBD2 TRBV9 once TRBJ2-3
CASTHGRHRGEQYF TGTGCCAGCACCCACGGGAGGCACCGCGGAGAGCAGTACTTC TRBD2 TRBV13 - TRBJ2-7
CASSLSRELHADTQYF TGTGCCAGCAGCTTGTCGCGGGAATTACACGCAGATACGCAGTATTTT - TRBV5-6 - TRBJ2-3
CASSQESRYYEQYF TGCGCCAGCAGCCAAGAGTCCCGGTACTACGAGCAGTACTTC - TRBV4-1 - TRBJ2-7
CASSEEEDRVDNSPLHF TGTGCCAGCAGTGAAGAGGAGGACAGGGTTGATAATTCACCCCTCCACTTT TRBD1 TRBV6-1 - TRBJ1-6
CASSWGSGGDTDTQYF TGTGCCAGCAGCTGGGGCTCGGGGGGGGACACAGATACGCAGTATTTT TRBD2 TRBV11-2 few TRBJ2-3
CATLKGGTEAFF TGTGCCACCTTGAAGGGGGGAACTGAAGCTTTCTTT - TRBV2 - TRBJ1-1
CASSGGLAGLYEQYF TGTGCCAGCAGTGGGGGACTAGCGGGTCTCTACGAGCAGTACTTC TRBD2 TRBV6-1 - TRBJ2-7
CASSVVPSTDTQYF TGTGCCAGCAGCGTAGTTCCTAGCACAGATACGCAGTATTTT - TRBV9 - TRBJ2-3
CASSAEGGRFREGYNEQFF TGTGCCAGCAGCGCAGAAGGGGGAAGGTTCAGGGAGGGCTACAATGAGCAGTTCTTC - TRBV11-2 - TRBJ2-1
CAISESEESTDTQYF TGTGCCATCAGTGAGAGTGAGGAAAGCACAGATACGCAGTATTTT - TRBV10-3 - TRBJ2-3
CASSYSAGGLDTQYF TGTGCCAGCAGTTACTCTGCGGGAGGGTTAGATACGCAGTATTTT TRBD2 TRBV6-5 - TRBJ2-3
CASSQEGSTYSYEQYF TGTGCCAGCAGCCAAGAAGGGAGCACCTACTCCTACGAGCAGTACTTC - TRBV14 - TRBJ2-7
CASSFNRNNEQFF TGTGCCAGCAGTTTTAACAGGAACAATGAGCAGTTCTTC - TRBV27 - TRBJ2-1
CSVEAGTGYEQYF TGCAGCGTTGAAGCCGGTACAGGATACGAGCAGTACTTC - TRBV29-1 - TRBJ2-7
CASSPSGVLGETQYF TGTGCCAGCAGTCCGTCAGGGGTGCTAGGGGAGACCCAGTACTTC - TRBV27 - TRBJ2-5
CAWSEWEGLKDEQFF TGTGCCTGGAGTGAGTGGGAGGGCCTTAAGGATGAGCAGTTCTTC TRBD2 TRBV30 - TRBJ2-1
CASSLAPTYEQYF TGTGCCAGCAGCTTAGCGCCTACCTACGAGCAGTACTTC - TRBV11-2 - TRBJ2-7
CASSSGQGRETQYF TGTGCCAGCAGCTCGGGACAGGGTAGGGAGACCCAGTACTTC TRBD1 TRBV7-6 once TRBJ2-5
CASSVGDTEAFF TGTGCCAGCAGCGTAGGTGACACTGAAGCTTTCTTT - TRBV9 - TRBJ1-1
CASSQDLPGEDYGYTF TGTGCCAGCAGCCAAGATTTACCGGGGGAGGATTATGGCTACACCTTC - TRBV4-2 - TRBJ1-2
CASSLVQGQGGINSYNSPLHF TGTGCCAGCAGCTTAGTTCAGGGTCAGGGAGGGATAAACTCCTATAATTCACCCCTCCACTTT - TRBV7-8 - TRBJ1-6
CASSYSRDYEQYF TGTGCCAGCAGTTATAGCAGAGACTACGAGCAGTACTTC - TRBV6-6 - TRBJ2-7
CASSPWTGENEQYF TGTGCCAGCAGCCCCTGGACAGGGGAAAACGAGCAGTACTTC TRBD1 TRBV5-6 once TRBJ2-7
CASSAESVEQYF TGTGCCAGCAGCGCAGAATCTGTCGAGCAGTACTTC - TRBV7-8 - TRBJ2-7
CASSPRRVSASGNTIYF TGCGCCAGCAGCCCCCGAAGGGTCTCGGCCTCTGGAAACACCATATATTTT - TRBV5-1 - TRBJ1-3